The rows below give T cell receptor beta chains drawn from one sample of a study of blood T cell repertoires in COVID-19. The data were produced by immunoSEQ multiplex PCR, yet TCRdb's version contains in-frame clones alone and is incomplete. The sample carries around 270,000 clones, roughly 89% recorded once. The material sequenced was peripheral blood. These receptor sequences come from a middle-aged man with acute or convalescent COVID-19. Each CDR3 is given without its conserved first and last residue.

v_gene: TRBV4-1; CDR3aa: ASSLGSGGLYNEQF
v_gene: TRBV2; CDR3aa: ASSVTVTGELF
v_gene: TRBV7-2; CDR3aa: ASSLSSGGWGTQY
v_gene: TRBV6-5; CDR3aa: ASRTGTGFYGYT
v_gene: TRBV3-1/TRBV3-2; CDR3aa: ASSLQQGYEQY
v_gene: TRBV19; CDR3aa: ASSPGLPYGYT
v_gene: TRBV6-5; CDR3aa: ASNQGARTEAF
v_gene: TRBV14; CDR3aa: ASSRRGGGNSPLH
v_gene: TRBV2; CDR3aa: ASSWTGIEAF
v_gene: TRBV6-1; CDR3aa: ASGMSGSSNQPQH
v_gene: TRBV10-3; CDR3aa: AISPGGNSGNTIY
v_gene: TRBV30; CDR3aa: AWSRVDEQF
v_gene: TRBV5-1; CDR3aa: ASSLTQGMNTEAF
v_gene: TRBV28; CDR3aa: ATRNRYNTEAF
v_gene: TRBV19; CDR3aa: ATGLGGSYNEQF
v_gene: TRBV12-3/TRBV12-4; CDR3aa: ASSPRGEKLF
v_gene: TRBV5-4; CDR3aa: ASHETAINYGYT
v_gene: TRBV2; CDR3aa: ASSGQGGGNTIY
v_gene: TRBV11-2; CDR3aa: ASSSPRGLFNYGYT
v_gene: TRBV6-2/TRBV6-3; CDR3aa: ASSYPLTGVSSGANVLT
v_gene: TRBV7-9; CDR3aa: ASSQSGSGNQPQH
v_gene: TRBV28; CDR3aa: ASSLDSGALDEQY
v_gene: TRBV4-1; CDR3aa: ASSLGQGAYEQY
v_gene: TRBV10-3; CDR3aa: AISERFYNEQF
v_gene: TRBV10-3; CDR3aa: AIWVGQGPYEQY
v_gene: TRBV19; CDR3aa: ASSPRTSGGAVRDTQY
v_gene: TRBV19; CDR3aa: ASSIRMTGFYEQY
v_gene: TRBV18; CDR3aa: ASSPNTGGTEAF
v_gene: TRBV20-1; CDR3aa: SASSGTRKNRDNYGYT
v_gene: TRBV2; CDR3aa: ASSGGPREQY
v_gene: TRBV19; CDR3aa: ASTSRPRGGYT
v_gene: TRBV5-1; CDR3aa: ASSQTTGLEEKLF
v_gene: TRBV30; CDR3aa: ACPSRGGNTEAF
v_gene: TRBV24-1; CDR3aa: ATSSPSRLSSYNEQF
v_gene: TRBV6-5; CDR3aa: ASSTQGNSPLH
v_gene: TRBV18; CDR3aa: ASSPTSGGAYEQY